Following are 22 T cell receptor beta chains from one sample sequenced in a study of shared clonotypes between healthy human individuals. CD45RO-negative CD8 cells positively selected for CCR7 made up the naive population, which excluded terminally differentiated effector memory CD45RA+ cells. TCRdb's table, derived via immunoSEQ multiplex PCR, lists solely in-frame clones and lacks some. The sample consists of approximately 2,200,000 clones, about 92% of them appearing once. The specimen was naive CD8+ T cells from PBMCs. The origin of the receptors is a man between 18 and 29 years old in good health. Some clones in this sample may be carry-over from other donors' samples.

The genes are TRBV13 and TRBJ2-7, with TRBD2 matching 11 bases. There are 15 residues in the CDR3. The germline CDR1 and CDR2 sequences are PRHDT and FYEKMQ (reference sequence). V gave up 5 bases and J gave up 2 bases; unmatched junction bases: 5. CDR3 loop: CASSSGTSGTYEQYF. CDR3 coding DNA: TGTGCCAGCAGCAGCGGGACTAGCGGAACCTACGAGCAGTACTTC.

This chain links TRBV29-1 with TRBJ2-5, with TRBD1 matching 7 bases. The J segment lost 5 bases and the V segment lost 5 bases, leaving 8 bases of the junction unmatched. This CDR3 spans 13 amino acids. Germline-derived CDR1 and CDR2 are SQVTM and ANQGSEA. The CDR3 coding sequence is TGCAGCGTTCGACGCCAGGGGGAGGAGACCCAGTACTTC. It translates to CSVRRQGEETQYF.

The chain carries TRBV5-1 and TRBJ2-3; 12 nucleotides line up with TRBD2. V dropped 0 bases and J dropped 2; count of bases not matched to a gene: 4. Germline values: CDR1 SGHRS, CDR2 YFSETQ. The CDR3 is made up of 17 amino acids. CDR3 sequence reads: CASSLATSGGPTDTQYF. The CDR3 coding sequence is TGCGCCAGCAGCTTGGCGACTAGCGGGGGACCCACAGATACGCAGTATTTT.

The chain uses TRBV7-2 and TRBJ1-3, with a tentative D call TRBD1 (5 bases). The CDR3 totals 18 residues. CDR1 and CDR2 (germline): SGHTA, FQGNSA. Between the trimmed V and J ends, which lost 1 base and 0 bases, there was a span of 16 bases. CDR3 sequence (DNA): TGTGCCAGCAGCTTAGTGGTGGGGCAGACGATCTCTGGAAACACCATATATTTT. Protein product: CASSLVVGQTISGNTIYF.

This clone appeared a single time. J is TRBJ2-7 and V is TRBV4-1, with 8 bases fitting TRBD2. Germline loops: CDR1 MGHRA, CDR2 YSYEKL. After removal of 2 bases from V and 3 bases from J, the junction contained 6 bases not matched to a gene. The CDR3 has 15 amino acids. Written as DNA, the CDR3 is TGCGCCAGCAGCCAACACACTAGCGGAGGCTACGAGCAGTACTTC. The encoded protein is CASSQHTSGGYEQYF.

The V call is TRBV10-3, the J call TRBJ2-5, with D hard to call. Germline V gives CDR1 ENHRY, CDR2 SYGVKD. There are 14 residues in the CDR3. The V end lost 8 bases, the J end lost 3 bases, and 16 bases lay between the germline ends. CDR3 residues: CAIASAPPEETQYF. CDR3 sequence (DNA): TGTGCCATCGCGTCAGCTCCCCCCGAAGAGACCCAGTACTTC.

The V and J genes are TRBV5-4 and TRBJ2-7; D gene unclear. Trimming pared 4 bases from V and 6 bases from J, leaving 17 bases between. The germline V gene has CDR1 SGHNT and CDR2 YYREEE (reference sequence). This CDR3 has 14 residues. The CDR3: CASSQDAYWGEQYF. CDR3 nucleotide sequence: TGTGCCAGCAGCCAAGACGCTTACTGGGGCGAGCAGTACTTC.

The rearrangement links TRBV28 to TRBJ2-7, with 8 positions matching TRBD1. Trimming cost V 1 base and J 1 base; bases outside gene matches: 9. The CDR3 totals 17 residues. Germline lookup yields CDR1 MDHEN and CDR2 SYDVKM. The CDR3 nucleotides are TGTGCCAGCAGTTTATCCTCCCGGACAGGGTCGTCCTACGAGCAGTACTTC. Encoded protein: CASSLSSRTGSSYEQYF.

The V call is TRBV25-1, the J call TRBJ2-4, with D possibly being TRBD2 (7 bases). With 4 bases removed from V and 0 bases from J, the gap between germline ends came to 13 bases. In germline, CDR1 is MGHDK, CDR2 SYGVNS. This CDR3 contains 16 residues. CDR3 region: CASSGSRGPAKNIQYF. The CDR3, as DNA: TGTGCCAGCAGTGGCTCGCGGGGGCCAGCCAAAAACATTCAGTACTTC.

The chain couples TRBV29-1 to TRBJ1-2; the D gene is possibly TRBD1 (6 bases). This CDR3 region has 16 residues. Germline-derived CDR1 and CDR2 are SQVTM and ANQGSEA. V lost 6 bases and J lost 8, with 28 bases in between. Here the CDR3 reads CSVPNAIMSQGWGYTF. The DNA of the CDR3 is TGCAGCGTCCCCAACGCTATTATGAGCCAGGGGTGGGGCTACACCTTC.

This clone was observed once. The V call is TRBV2, the J call TRBJ2-5, with TRBD2 matching 16 bases. Trimming cost V 6 bases and J 5 bases; bases outside gene matches: 12. The CDR3 has 18 residues. Per the germline V gene, CDR1 is SNHLY and CDR2 is FYNNEI. The CDR3 sequence: CASRSAGTSGRAFETQYF. In nucleotides, the CDR3 is TGTGCCAGCAGGTCGGCCGGGACTAGCGGGAGGGCCTTCGAGACCCAGTACTTC.

The CDR3 DNA sequence: TGTGCCAGCAGTTTAATTGGGCTAGGAGCTAATGAAAAACTGTTTTTT. Protein: CASSLIGLGANEKLFF. This chain connects TRBV28 to TRBJ1-4; D uncertain. The CDR3 length is 16 residues. The germline V and J ends were trimmed by 2 bases and 3 bases, with 13 bases remaining between them. Germline V gene lookup returns CDR1 MDHEN and CDR2 SYDVKM.

The chain joins TRBV5-1 to TRBJ2-7; D may be TRBD1 (6 bases). Trimming left V 0 bases short and J 1 base short, with 11 bases between. The V gene's germline CDR1 is SGHRS and CDR2 YFSETQ. The CDR3 spans 15 residues. CDR3 nucleotide sequence: TGCGCCAGCAGCTTGGTTGAAGGGGGTTCCTACGAGCAGTACTTC. This sequence encodes CASSLVEGGSYEQYF.

The V call is TRBV2, the J call TRBJ2-1; TRBD2 agrees at 8 bases. V shed 2 bases and J 7 bases; nucleotides not matched to a gene: 10. This CDR3 has 16 amino acids. Germline V gene sequence: CDR1 SNHLY, CDR2 FYNNEI. The CDR3 is CASSELAGGYENEQFF. Written as DNA, the CDR3 is TGTGCCAGCAGTGAACTGGCGGGAGGTTACGAGAATGAGCAGTTCTTC.

About this clone: Other DNA variants within this sample encode the same CDR3. This chain links TRBV4-2 with TRBJ2-2; D not resolved. The CDR3 sequence is 14 residues long. Germline-derived CDR1 and CDR2 are LGHNA and YNFKEQ. Trimming pared 1 base from V and 1 base from J, leaving 4 bases between. As DNA, the CDR3 is TGTGCCAGCAGCCAAGGCCTGAACACCGGGGAGCTGTTTTTT. Amino acid sequence: CASSQGLNTGELFF.

The rearrangement uses TRBV9 and TRBJ2-1; TRBD1 is a possible D gene (6 bases). From germline, CDR1 is SGDLS and CDR2 YYNGEE. The CDR3 is made up of 15 amino acids. The germline V and J ends were trimmed by 3 bases and 0 bases, with 10 bases remaining between them. CDR3 amino acids: CASSETGSSYNEQFF. The DNA for the CDR3 is TGTGCCAGCAGCGAGACAGGAAGCTCCTACAATGAGCAGTTCTTC. The complete variable domain, with remaining parts taken from reference TRBV9 and TRBJ2-1, reads DSGVTQTPKHLITATGQRVTLRCSPRSGDLSVYWYQQSLDQGLQFLIQYYNGEERAKGNILERFSAQQFPDLHSELNLSSLELGDSALYFCASSETGSSYNEQFFGPGTRLTVL.

Remarks on this clone: Other nucleotide sequences in the sample specify the same CDR3. The CDR3 DNA follows: TGTGCCAGCAGCGTAGGGGGGCTAGCCAAAAACATTCAGTACTTC. Its protein product is CASSVGGLAKNIQYF. V and J are TRBV9 and TRBJ2-4; TRBD1 might be the D (6 bases). This CDR3 is 15 amino acids long. V was cut by 0 bases and J by 0 bases, with 7 bases left in between. Germline values: CDR1 SGDLS, CDR2 YYNGEE.

V gene TRBV27 combines with J gene TRBJ2-7; no definite D call. CDR1 is MNHEY and CDR2 is SMNVEV in the germline V gene (reference sequence). V shed 4 bases and J shed 2 bases, with 18 bases lying between them. There are 16 residues in the CDR3. The CDR3 DNA sequence: TGTGCCAGCAGTTCCTCGACCCACTATACGCCCTACGAGCAGTACTTC. This sequence encodes CASSSSTHYTPYEQYF.

The chain recombines TRBV4-1 with TRBJ1-5; D is possibly TRBD1 (5 bases). V was pared by 3 bases and J by 4 bases, with 13 bases between. The length of the CDR3 is 15 residues. CDR1 is MGHRA, CDR2 YSYEKL, per germline. CDR3 protein: CASSQNGALNQPQHF. The CDR3 DNA reads TGCGCCAGCAGCCAGAATGGGGCCCTTAATCAGCCCCAGCATTTT.

The chain links TRBV7-9 to TRBJ2-1; 8 positions match TRBD1. CDR1 SEHNR and CDR2 FQNEAQ come from the germline V gene (reference sequence). The trim removed 7 bases at V and 8 bases at J, leaving 10 bases unmatched. The CDR3 length is 14 residues. The CDR3 spells CASTLDRANYEQFF. Here the CDR3 DNA reads TGTGCCAGCACCCTGGACAGGGCCAACTATGAGCAGTTCTTC.

The chain combines TRBV9 with TRBJ1-4; D might be TRBD1 (5 bases). The CDR3 length is 15 residues. V was shortened by 4 bases and J by 8 bases, with 18 bases between the two germline ends. The germline CDR1 and CDR2 sequences are SGDLS and YYNGEE. As DNA, the CDR3 is TGTGCCAGCAGCCCCGGGGGTATCTTGGACGAAAAACTGTTTTTT. Residues: CASSPGGILDEKLFF.

The rearrangement joins TRBV13 to TRBJ2-1; D might be TRBD2 (6 bases). The CDR3 totals 14 residues. Trimming took 5 bases from V and 8 from J, leaving 16 bases between them. In germline, CDR1 is PRHDT, CDR2 FYEKMQ (reference sequence). CDR3 bases: TGTGCCAGCAGCATCGGACTAAGAGGCGATGAGCAGTTCTTC. Translated: CASSIGLRGDEQFF.